Shown below are 13 T cell receptor beta chains from a single sample sequenced in a study of blood T cell repertoires in COVID-19. The method was immunoSEQ multiplex PCR; TCRdb's version includes in-frame clones alone and lacks a portion of them. The sample holds 25,000 to 30,000 clones, roughly nine tenths seen once. Sequencing input: peripheral blood. The receptors come from a human donor in a cohort sampled during active COVID-19.

In DNA form, the CDR3 reads TGTGCCAGCGCGGACAGTCAACGCACAGATACGCAGTATTTT. It translates to CASADSQRTDTQYF. The rearrangement joins TRBV2 to TRBJ2-3; perhaps TRBD1 as D (6 bases). CDR1 is SNHLY and CDR2 is FYNNEI in the germline V gene. Trimming stripped 8 bases from V and 1 base from J, with 13 bases between. The CDR3 consists of 14 residues.

V usage is TRBV25-1 and J usage is TRBJ2-5; 9 positions match TRBD2. This CDR3 is 14 amino acids long. Germline assignment: CDR1 MGHDK and CDR2 SYGVNS. V gave up 2 bases and J gave up 5 bases; unmatched junction bases: 3. For the CDR3, the DNA is TGTGCCAGCAGTGAAAGGACTAGCGTCGAGACCCAGTACTTC. As protein: CASSERTSVETQYF. The variable domain in full, with the rest retrieved from reference TRBV25-1 and TRBJ2-5, is EADIYQTPRYLVIGTGKKITLECSQTMGHDKMYWYQQDPGMELHLIHYSYGVNSTEKGDLSSESTVSRIRTEHFPLTLESARPSHTSQYLCASSERTSVETQYFGPGTRLLVL.

V gene TRBV10-2 combines with J gene TRBJ1-1; TRBD1 matches at 9 bases. Looked up from germline, CDR1 is WSHSY and CDR2 is SAAADI. The CDR3 covers 14 residues. Losses at the gene ends were 3 bases for V and 11 bases for J; bases not matched to a gene: 10. The CDR3 loop reads CASSEPGGQGQAFF. CDR3 DNA sequence: TGCGCCAGCAGTGAACCCGGGGGACAGGGCCAGGCTTTCTTT.

The chain carries TRBV12-3 or TRBV12-4 and TRBJ1-5, with D hard to call. Between the trimmed V and J ends, which lost 6 bases and 11 bases, there was a span of 17 bases. This CDR3 region has 13 residues. DNA of the CDR3: TGTGCCAGCAGCGACGGGCGTCTCGGGGCCCAGCATTTT. Translated, it gives CASSDGRLGAQHF.

V is TRBV2 and J is TRBJ1-6, with TRBD1 matching over 10 bases. Losses at the gene ends were 3 bases for V and 10 bases for J; bases not matched to a gene: 3. The CDR3 is 14 residues long. The V gene's germline CDR1 is SNHLY and CDR2 FYNNEI. As DNA, the CDR3 is TGTGCCAGCAGTGAGATGGGACAGGGGTCACCCCTCCACTTT. Encoded protein: CASSEMGQGSPLHF. Looking up the rest from reference TRBV2 and TRBJ1-6 gives the full variable domain: EPEVTQTPSHQVTQMGQEVILRCVPISNHLYFYWYRQILGQKVEFLVSFYNNEISEKSEIFDDQFSVERPDGSNFTLKIRSTKLEDSAMYFCASSEMGQGSPLHFGNGTRLTVT.

This chain connects TRBV19 to TRBJ2-6; TRBD1 agrees at 7 bases. This CDR3 region has 16 residues. With 4 bases clipped from V and 3 bases from J, the junction kept 6 bases outside the gene matches. Germline values: CDR1 LNHDA, CDR2 SQIVND (reference sequence). The CDR3 sequence is CASSTPWTGGANVLTF. The CDR3, as DNA: TGTGCCAGTAGTACCCCTTGGACAGGTGGGGCCAACGTCCTGACTTTC.

The chain recombines TRBV4-1 with TRBJ1-1; tentative D call: TRBD1 (5 bases). This CDR3 has 14 residues. Trimming stripped 4 bases from V and 3 bases from J, with 12 bases between. Germline V gives CDR1 MGHRA, CDR2 YSYEKL. The CDR3: CASSLLGLHTEAFF. CDR3 nucleotides: TGCGCCAGCAGCCTTCTGGGACTCCACACTGAAGCTTTCTTT.

Written as DNA, the CDR3 is TGTGCCAGCAGCTTAGAGGGACAGGGTCCCCGAAACACCATATATTTT. It encodes CASSLEGQGPRNTIYF. The rearrangement links TRBV7-6 to TRBJ1-3; TRBD1 matches at 9 bases. The junction had 6 bases not matched to a gene; V was cut back by 1 base and J by 5 bases. Germline-derived CDR1 and CDR2 are SGHVS and FNYEAQ. This CDR3 comprises 16 residues.

The V and J genes are TRBV11-2 and TRBJ2-7; no definite D call. CDR1 is SGHAT and CDR2 is FQNNGV in the germline V gene. Deletions cut 2 bases from V and 1 base from J, with 6 bases between. This CDR3 is 13 amino acids long. The DNA for the CDR3 is TGTGCCAGCAGCTTACGGGTATCCTACGAGCAGTACTTC. Translated, it gives CASSLRVSYEQYF. The variable domain in full, completed from reference TRBV11-2 and TRBJ2-7, reads EAGVAQSPRYKIIEKRQSVAFWCNPISGHATLYWYQQILGQGPKLLIQFQNNGVVDDSQLPKDRFSAERLKGVDSTLKIQPAKLEDSAVYLCASSLRVSYEQYFGPGTRLTVT.

The chain carries TRBV7-8 and TRBJ2-3; TRBD2 matches at 8 bases. The germline V gene encodes CDR1 SGHVS and CDR2 FQNEAQ. The ends lost 5 bases at V and 0 bases at J; junction bases unmatched: 7. This CDR3 has 16 residues. The CDR3 region is CASSAMGGGSTDTQYF. For the CDR3, the DNA is TGTGCCAGCAGCGCAATGGGCGGGGGGAGCACAGATACGCAGTATTTT. Together with reference TRBV7-8 and TRBJ2-3, the CDR3 gives the full variable domain: GAGVSQSPRYKVAKRGQDVALRCDPISGHVSLFWYQQALGQGPEFLTYFQNEAQLDKSGLPSDRFFAERPEGSVSTLKIQRTQQEDSAVYLCASSAMGGGSTDTQYFGPGTRLTVL.

V usage is TRBV20-1 and J usage is TRBJ1-2; TRBD1 might be the D (5 bases). Germline V lookup: CDR1 DFQATT, CDR2 SNEGSKA (reference sequence). The CDR3 loop spans 13 amino acids. V was shortened by 3 bases and J by 2 bases, with 10 bases between the two germline ends. CDR3 sequence (DNA): TGCAGTGCTAGTGTAGGGGTAAACTATGGCTACACCTTC. It encodes CSASVGVNYGYTF.

The V and J genes are TRBV30 and TRBJ2-1, with D hard to call. CDR1 GTSNPN and CDR2 SVGIG come from the germline V gene (reference sequence). The CDR3 is 11 amino acids. The V gene lost 2 bases and the J gene lost 8 bases, with 7 bases spanning the gap. The chain's CDR3 is CAWSNFDEQFF. As DNA, the CDR3 is TGTGCCTGGAGTAATTTCGATGAGCAGTTCTTC.

J is TRBJ1-1 and V is TRBV9, with 9 bases matching TRBD1. CDR1 and CDR2 from the germline V gene are SGDLS and YYNGEE. This CDR3 contains 12 residues. J lost 9 bases, V lost 4 bases, and 4 bases had no gene match. The DNA of the CDR3 is TGTGCCAGCAGCTCGGGACAGGGTAAAGCTTTCTTT. Its translation is CASSSGQGKAFF.